This TCR beta chain was recorded in a study of PD-L1 blockade in urothelial cancer. Study in general: At 3 weeks (second dose) and 6 weeks after starting treatment, blood was analyzed.

Study-wide results and caveats: Below-median pretreatment blood TCR clonality was associated with improved progression-free and overall survival.

This table comes from immunoSEQ multiplex PCR, and its TCRdb copy is limited to in-frame clones, with some not included. Of more than 75,000 clones in the sample, more than 85% were seen once. Comments on this clone: Its specificity is unknown.

Each patient gave between 1 and 8 samples, pretreatment and on-treatment. This receptor was obtained from a man between 60 and 70 years old with urothelial cancer. Sequenced here: PBMCs, sampled around atezolizumab (anti-PD-L1) treatment.

CDR3 residues: CASSPWTATNEKLFF. The CDR3 DNA follows: TGTGCCAGCAGCCCATGGACAGCAACTAATGAAAAACTGTTTTTT. The V gene is TRBV11-2, the J gene TRBJ1-4; D possibly corresponds to TRBD1 (6 bases). Germline CDR1 reads SGHAT; CDR2 reads FQNNGV. V was clipped by 5 bases and J by 0 bases, with 10 bases between them. CDR3 size: 15 residues.